This TCR beta chain was documented in a study of T cell responses to AZD1222 COVID-19 vaccine. Clones were sequenced by immunoSEQ multiplex PCR, and TCRdb holds only the in-frame ones, with some missing. This table holds 150,000 to 200,000 clones, just over 90% found once. Germline-derived CDR1 and CDR2 are GTSNPN and SVGIG (reference sequence). Deletions cut 1 base from V and 5 bases from J, with 11 bases between. The CDR3 sequence is 13 residues long. Findings and caveats of the study: Dominant CD4 TCR responses targeted spike regions 160-218 and 743-854. Researchers took repertoire samples only after the peak T cell response had come.

On this clone: Its antigen is as yet unknown.

Specimen: peripheral blood, collected 28 days after the second AZD1222 dose. The sequence was obtained from an adult who received the AZD1222 COVID-19 vaccine. The chain employs TRBV30 and TRBJ1-1; perhaps TRBD1 as D (6 bases). CDR3 sequence: CAWSAARGTEAFF. CDR3 coding DNA: TGTGCCTGGAGTGCAGCTAGGGGGACTGAAGCTTTCTTT.